The rows below give T cell receptor beta chains drawn from one sample of a study of tumor-infiltrating lymphocytes in primary liver carcinoma. TCRdb used MiXCR to reprocess the multiplex PCR reads, holding one entry per CDR3 protein. The data show 150,000 to 200,000 distinct CDR3 sequences, about 60% seen once. Sequencing input: peripheral blood. The receptors shown here come from a man aged 35 to 55 with primary liver carcinoma and hepatitis B virus infection. The CDR3 runs from the conserved cysteine through the conserved F or W.

V gene	J gene	CDR3 protein
TRBV5-6	TRBJ2-1	CASSWAIVVLDNEQFF
TRBV11-2	TRBJ1-1	CANRRDSGTEAFF
TRBV12-3/TRBV12-4	TRBJ1-1	CASNGDGTEAFF
TRBV10-2	TRBJ2-1	CASSDNNEQFF
TRBV12-3/TRBV12-4	TRBJ1-2	CASSLQQLYGYTF
TRBV4-3	TRBJ2-1	CASSQDAYNEQFF
TRBV7-9	TRBJ2-3	CASSNEDTQYF
TRBV12-3/TRBV12-4	TRBJ1-1	CASSPTGETEAFF
TRBV6-2/TRBV6-3	TRBJ2-1	CASSNPRQGTDNEQFF
TRBV20-1	TRBJ2-5	CSAPDPTGDKTQYF
TRBV10-3	TRBJ1-1	CAIGSGDTEAFF
TRBV6-1	TRBJ1-2	CASTEDGTPRARGYTF
TRBV4-2	TRBJ2-2	CASSQEPGANTGELFF
TRBV6-1	TRBJ2-7	CASSDNPTGKSYYEQYF
TRBV6-1	TRBJ1-5	CASSEVSGGSQPQHF
TRBV4-2	TRBJ2-7	CASSRGTDSSYEQYF
TRBV4-1	TRBJ1-5	CASSQDGGFGNQPQHF
TRBV4-1	TRBJ1-1	CASSQKVLFGTGLNTEAFF
TRBV11-2	TRBJ2-7	CPSSLRDYKQYF
TRBV12-5	TRBJ2-5	CASGLGLYSRGETQYF
TRBV11-2	TRBJ2-1	CASSSGQVMIVEQFF
TRBV11-2	TRBJ2-3	CASSLGNGAADTQNF
TRBV11-2	TRBJ2-7	CASSSPRWVWIYEQYF
TRBV12-3/TRBV12-4	TRBJ2-7	CASRWQGSNEQYF
TRBV10-3	TRBJ1-5	CAISEAFVNQPQHF
TRBV5-1	TRBJ1-2	CASSLTTNGCTF
TRBV29-1	TRBJ2-1	CSVHTGGNEQFF
TRBV29-1	TRBJ1-2	CSVELRGGNYGYTF
TRBV6-2/TRBV6-3	TRBJ2-4	CASSYSLSGTTLLAKNIQYF
TRBV29-1	TRBJ2-5	CSVEGVRLQETQYF
TRBV29-1	TRBJ2-4	CSVDRRVTKNIQYF
TRBV12-3/TRBV12-4	TRBJ2-2	CASSPPWTSGNTGELFF
TRBV28	TRBJ1-2	CASSLGTNYGYTF
TRBV4-1	TRBJ1-3	CASSLFGADGNTIYF
TRBV14	TRBJ2-1	CASSQDNGGRAGHEQFF
TRBV6-5	TRBJ1-4	CASSYSLGEKLFF
TRBV12-3/TRBV12-4	TRBJ2-5	CASSFYGQVDQETQYF
TRBV24-1	TRBJ2-3	CATSASDSKDTQYF
TRBV11-1	TRBJ2-1	CASSVGLTYYNEQFF
TRBV30	TRBJ2-2	CACLGLSSAWELLF
TRBV20-1	TRBJ2-7	CSAERVSGGPGRAYEQYF
TRBV5-5	TRBJ1-5	CASSLGGAAVQPQHF
TRBV6-2/TRBV6-3	TRBJ2-7	CASSYSILADEQYF
TRBV29-1	TRBJ2-3	CSVEDLTSVADTQCF
TRBV11-2	TRBJ2-3	CASNLGLALIYF
TRBV29-1	TRBJ2-5	CSVEDGGSWQETQYF
TRBV6-1	TRBJ1-6	CAISEAGYNSPLHF
TRBV11-1	TRBJ2-3	CASSPALPQTDTQYF
TRBV11-3	TRBJ2-2	CASTAGGTGELFF
TRBV29-1	TRBJ2-1	CSAEGLGLAIYNEQFF
TRBV6-1	TRBJ2-6	CASSVTGGTGANVLTF
TRBV11-1	TRBJ2-5	CASSIRLSGETQYF
TRBV11-2	TRBJ2-1	CASSVLAARSYDEQFF
TRBV12-3/TRBV12-4	TRBJ2-7	CASGPGTGEIPYEQYF
TRBV7-8	TRBJ1-3	CASSLVGSGNTIYF
TRBV11-2	TRBJ1-2	CASGLDREGYTF
TRBV11-3	TRBJ1-1	CVSSSQGDAEAFF
TRBV10-3	TRBJ1-5	CAISERPDSNQPQHF
TRBV29-1	TRBJ1-1	CSGRQGSDTEAFF